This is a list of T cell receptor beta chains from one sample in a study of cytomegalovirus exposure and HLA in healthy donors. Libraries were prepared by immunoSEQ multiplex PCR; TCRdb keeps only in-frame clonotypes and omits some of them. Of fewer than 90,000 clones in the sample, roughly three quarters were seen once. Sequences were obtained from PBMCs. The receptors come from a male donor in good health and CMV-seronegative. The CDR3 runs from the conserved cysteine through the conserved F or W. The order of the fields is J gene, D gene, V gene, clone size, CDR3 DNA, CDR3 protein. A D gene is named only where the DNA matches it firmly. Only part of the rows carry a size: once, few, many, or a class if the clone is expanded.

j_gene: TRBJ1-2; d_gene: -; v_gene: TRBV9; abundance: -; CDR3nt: TGTGCCAGCAGCGTGGAGCTCGGAGGGACCGATGGCTACACCTTC; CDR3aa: CASSVELGGTDGYTF
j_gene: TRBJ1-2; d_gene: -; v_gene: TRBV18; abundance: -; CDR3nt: TGTGCCAGCTCACCCCGGGACACCCTCGACTATGGCTACACCTTC; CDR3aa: CASSPRDTLDYGYTF
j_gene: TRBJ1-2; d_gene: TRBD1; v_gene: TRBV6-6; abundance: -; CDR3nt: TGTGCCAGCAGTTTGACAGGGAATGGCTACACCTTC; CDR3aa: CASSLTGNGYTF
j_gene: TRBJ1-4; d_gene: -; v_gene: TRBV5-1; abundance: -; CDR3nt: TGCGCCAGCAGAAGGACCCGGGGTACAGGGATGTCTAATGAAAAACTGTTTTTT; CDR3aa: CASRRTRGTGMSNEKLFF
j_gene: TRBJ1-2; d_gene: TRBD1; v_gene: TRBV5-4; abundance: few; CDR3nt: TGTGCCAGCAGCTCTACAGGACAGGTGGCCCCTAACTATGGCTACACCTTC; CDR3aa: CASSSTGQVAPNYGYTF
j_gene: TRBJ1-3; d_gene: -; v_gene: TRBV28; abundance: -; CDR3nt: TGTGCCAGCAGTTTGACGGGTAGACTTGGAAACACCATATATTTT; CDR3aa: CASSLTGRLGNTIYF
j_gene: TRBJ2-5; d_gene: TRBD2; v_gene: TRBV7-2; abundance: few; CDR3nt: TGTGCCAGCAGCTTAGCTCTAGCGGCTTCCCAAGAGACCCAGTACTTC; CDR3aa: CASSLALAASQETQYF
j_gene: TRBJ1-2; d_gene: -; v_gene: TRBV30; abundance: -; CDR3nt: TGTGCCTGGAATTATATTGCTAACTATGGCTACACCTTC; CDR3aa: CAWNYIANYGYTF
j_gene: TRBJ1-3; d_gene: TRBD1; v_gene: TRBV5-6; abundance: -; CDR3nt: TGTGCCAGCAGCCCGGGACAGGGCTCTGGAAACACCATATATTTT; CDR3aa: CASSPGQGSGNTIYF
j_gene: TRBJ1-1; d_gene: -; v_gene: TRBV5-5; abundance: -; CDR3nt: TGTGCCAGCAGCTTTTTTCGGGATCTGATTGAAGCTTTCTTT; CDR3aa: CASSFFRDLIEAFF
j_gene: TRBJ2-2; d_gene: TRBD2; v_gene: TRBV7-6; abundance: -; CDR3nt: TGTGCCAGCAGCGGGACTAGCGGGGGGGCGGCCGGGGAGCTGTTTTTT; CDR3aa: CASSGTSGGAAGELFF
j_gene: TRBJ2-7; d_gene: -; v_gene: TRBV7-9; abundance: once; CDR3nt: TGTGCCAGCACCGGGGGCTACGAGCAGTACTTC; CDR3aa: CASTGGYEQYF
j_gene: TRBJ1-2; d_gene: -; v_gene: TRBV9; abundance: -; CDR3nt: TGTGCCAGCAGCGTAGTGACAAGCTATGGCTACACCTTC; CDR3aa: CASSVVTSYGYTF
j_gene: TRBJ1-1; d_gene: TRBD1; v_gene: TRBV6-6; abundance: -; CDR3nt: TGTGCCAGCACCACCGACAGGGGGCTGGGCACTGAAGCTTTCTTT; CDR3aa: CASTTDRGLGTEAFF
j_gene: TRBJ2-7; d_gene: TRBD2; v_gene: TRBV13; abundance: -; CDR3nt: TGTGCCAGCAGCTTCCGGGAGGCCTACGAGCAGTACTTC; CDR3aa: CASSFREAYEQYF
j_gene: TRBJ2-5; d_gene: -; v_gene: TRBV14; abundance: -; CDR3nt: TGTGCCAGCAGCCAAGCCTCTTCCCTCCAAGAGACCCAGTACTTC; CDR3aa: CASSQASSLQETQYF
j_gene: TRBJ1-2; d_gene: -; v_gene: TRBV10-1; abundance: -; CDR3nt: TGCGCCAGCAGTGCCCTAGTTGAGGTGAGGGACTATGGCTACACCTTC; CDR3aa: CASSALVEVRDYGYTF
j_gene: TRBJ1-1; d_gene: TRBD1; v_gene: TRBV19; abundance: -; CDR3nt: TGTGCCAGTAGTTTCCAGGGGGGGAACACTGAAGCTTTCTTT; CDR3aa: CASSFQGGNTEAFF
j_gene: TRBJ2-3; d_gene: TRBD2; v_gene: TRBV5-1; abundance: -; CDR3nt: TGCGCCAGCAAGCTAGCGGGGGCCGCCACAGATACGCAGTATTTT; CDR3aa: CASKLAGAATDTQYF
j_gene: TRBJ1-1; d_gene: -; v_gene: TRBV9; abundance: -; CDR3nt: TGTGCCAGCAGCACCCCGGGCCCGGGGATGGACACTGAAGCTTTCTTT; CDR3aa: CASSTPGPGMDTEAFF
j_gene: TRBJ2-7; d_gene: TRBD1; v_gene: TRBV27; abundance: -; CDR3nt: TGTGCCAGCAGTGACCCGGGACAGAACTACGAGCAGTACTTC; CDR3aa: CASSDPGQNYEQYF
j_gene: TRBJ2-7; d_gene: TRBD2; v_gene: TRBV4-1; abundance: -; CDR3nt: TGCGCCAGCAGCCGAGCGCTAGCGGGAGCTCACGGCGAGCAGTGCTTC; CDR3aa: CASSRALAGAHGEQCF
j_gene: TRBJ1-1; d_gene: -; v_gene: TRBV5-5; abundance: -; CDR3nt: TGTGCCAGCAGCTTGGCCCCAGGGGAGAACACTGAAGCTTTCTTT; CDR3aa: CASSLAPGENTEAFF
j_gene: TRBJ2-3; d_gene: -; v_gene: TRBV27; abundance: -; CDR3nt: TGTGCCAGCAGTGACGCGTACAGGGCTTCTAGCACAGATACGCAGTATTTT; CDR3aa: CASSDAYRASSTDTQYF
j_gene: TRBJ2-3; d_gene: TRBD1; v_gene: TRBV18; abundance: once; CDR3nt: TGTGCCAGCTCACCTGGACAGGGCCTAGGCACAGATACGCAGTATTTT; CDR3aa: CASSPGQGLGTDTQYF
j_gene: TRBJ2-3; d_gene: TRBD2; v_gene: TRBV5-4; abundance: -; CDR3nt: TGTGCCAGCAGCTTGGAGACTAGCAGAGATACGCAGTATTTT; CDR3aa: CASSLETSRDTQYF
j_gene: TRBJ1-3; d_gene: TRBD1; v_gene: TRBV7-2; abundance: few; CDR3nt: TGTGCCAGCAGCTTACCCACCGGGACAGGGGGGAACACCATATATTTT; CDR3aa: CASSLPTGTGGNTIYF
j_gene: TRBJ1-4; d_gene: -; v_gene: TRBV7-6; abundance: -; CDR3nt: TGTGCCAGCAGCTTCACTGGGAGGGGGGGGGAAAAACTGTTTTTT; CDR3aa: CASSFTGRGGEKLFF
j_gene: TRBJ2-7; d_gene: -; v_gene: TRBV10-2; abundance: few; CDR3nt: TGCGCCAGCAGTGGAGCCTGGACAAGCTCCTACGAGCAGTACTTC; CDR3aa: CASSGAWTSSYEQYF
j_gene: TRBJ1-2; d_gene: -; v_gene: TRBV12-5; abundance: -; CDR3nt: TGTGCTAGTGGTTTGGTCCAGTTGGGAGGGACCTATACCTACACCTTC; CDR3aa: CASGLVQLGGTYTYTF
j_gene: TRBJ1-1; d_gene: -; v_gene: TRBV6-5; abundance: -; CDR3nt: TGTGCCAGCAGTTTACAGGTGAACACTGAAGCTTTCTTT; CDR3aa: CASSLQVNTEAFF
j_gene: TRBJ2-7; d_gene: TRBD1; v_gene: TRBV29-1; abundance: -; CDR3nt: TGCAGCGCCTTGACAGGGGGTTTCCCCGAGCAGTACTTC; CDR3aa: CSALTGGFPEQYF
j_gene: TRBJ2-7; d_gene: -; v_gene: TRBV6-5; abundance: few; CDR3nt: TGTGCCAGCAGTTACGATCAAACGACAGGCACCTACGAGCAGTACTTC; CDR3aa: CASSYDQTTGTYEQYF